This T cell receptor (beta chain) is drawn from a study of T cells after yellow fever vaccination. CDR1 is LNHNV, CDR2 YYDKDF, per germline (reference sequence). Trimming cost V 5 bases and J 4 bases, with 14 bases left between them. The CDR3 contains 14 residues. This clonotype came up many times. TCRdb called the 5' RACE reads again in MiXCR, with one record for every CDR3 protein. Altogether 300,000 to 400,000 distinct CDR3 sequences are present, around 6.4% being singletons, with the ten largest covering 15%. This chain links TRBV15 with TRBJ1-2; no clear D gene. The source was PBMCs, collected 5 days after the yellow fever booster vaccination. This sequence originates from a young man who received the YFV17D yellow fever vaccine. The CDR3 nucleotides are TGTGCCACCAGCGGAGGCCGGGAATCCTATGGCTACACCTTC. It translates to CATSGGRESYGYTF.